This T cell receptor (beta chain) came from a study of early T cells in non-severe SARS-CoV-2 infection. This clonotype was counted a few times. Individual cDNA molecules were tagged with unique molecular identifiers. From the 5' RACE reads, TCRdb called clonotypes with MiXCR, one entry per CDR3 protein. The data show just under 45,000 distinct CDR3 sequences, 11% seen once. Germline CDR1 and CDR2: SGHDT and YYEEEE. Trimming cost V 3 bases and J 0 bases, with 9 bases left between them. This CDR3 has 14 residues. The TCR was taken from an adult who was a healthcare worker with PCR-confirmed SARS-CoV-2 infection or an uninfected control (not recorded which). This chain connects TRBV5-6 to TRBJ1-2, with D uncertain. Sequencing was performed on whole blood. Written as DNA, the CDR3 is TGTGCCAGCAGCTCATACTCTTCTAACTATGGCTACACCTTC. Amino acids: CASSSYSSNYGYTF.